Following are 2 T cell receptor beta chains from one sample sequenced in a study of blood T cell repertoires in COVID-19. Generated by immunoSEQ multiplex PCR, the TCRdb table keeps only in-frame clones and is missing some. The sample lists approximately 200,000 clones; more than 75% were seen once. The material sequenced was peripheral blood. These TCRs come from a man over 45 with acute or convalescent COVID-19.

This clone was observed once. The chain uses TRBV15 and TRBJ2-1; D is undetermined. V dropped 0 bases and J dropped 0 bases, with 6 bases sitting between them. The CDR3 runs 15 residues. CDR1 and CDR2 from the germline V gene are LNHNV and YYDKDF (reference sequence). CDR3 coding DNA: TGTGCCACCAGCAGAGATGAGAGCTCCTACAATGAGCAGTTCTTC. Residues: CATSRDESSYNEQFF.

Turning to this clone: The same CDR3 can be traced to other DNA sequences in this sample. This rearrangement joins TRBV3-1 (or the pseudogene TRBV3-2) to TRBJ2-7; tentative D call: TRBD1 (6 bases). V shed 4 bases and J shed 1 base, with 11 bases lying between them. Germline V gives CDR1 LGHDT, CDR2 YNNKEL (reference sequence). This CDR3 region has 14 residues. For the CDR3, the DNA is TGTGCCAGCAGCCTCCCCGGACAGTCCTACGAGCAGTACTTC. Protein sequence: CASSLPGQSYEQYF.